The 15 T cell receptor beta chains below were found in one sample sequenced in a study of cytomegalovirus exposure and HLA in healthy donors. The PCR ran on 60 Vbeta and 13 Jbeta primers. TCRdb's copy holds only in-frame clones and misses some; the assay was immunoSEQ multiplex PCR. The table lists 52,000 or so clones, more than 60% of them singletons. The specimen sequenced was PBMCs. Receptor source: a woman in her forties in good health and CMV-seropositive.

The rearrangement uses TRBV28 and TRBJ1-1; a weak D match, TRBD1 (6 bases). Trimming cost V 8 bases and J 0 bases, with 10 bases left between them. This CDR3 contains 13 residues. Looked up from germline, CDR1 is MDHEN and CDR2 is SYDVKM. CDR3 residues: CASHGGMNTEAFF. CDR3 in DNA: TGTGCCAGCCATGGGGGCATGAACACTGAAGCTTTCTTT.

V usage is TRBV9 and J usage is TRBJ2-3, with D tentatively TRBD2 (7 bases). Trimming pared 2 bases from V and 4 bases from J, leaving 14 bases between. This CDR3 region has 15 residues. Germline assignment: CDR1 SGDLS and CDR2 YYNGEE. The CDR3, as DNA: TGTGCCAGCAGCGTCATGGGGGGGCAGGCAGATACGCAGTATTTT. This encodes CASSVMGGQADTQYF.

This clone showed up just once. The CDR3 DNA sequence: TGTGCCTGGAGCCTGGGGGCGCGGAACACCATATATTTT. Translation: CAWSLGARNTIYF. This chain joins TRBV30 and TRBJ1-3; D possibly corresponds to TRBD1 (6 bases). The V and J ends lost 3 bases and 7 bases respectively, with 13 bases between them. CDR1 GTSNPN and CDR2 SVGIG come from the germline V gene (reference sequence). The CDR3 contains 13 residues.

In DNA, the CDR3 is TGCAGCGTTGCCCTCACAGATACGCAGTATTTT. Its translation: CSVALTDTQYF. V usage is TRBV29-1 and J usage is TRBJ2-3; D is ambiguous. The V end lost 4 bases, the J end lost 2 bases, and 4 bases lay between the germline ends. CDR1 SQVTM and CDR2 ANQGSEA come from the germline V gene. The CDR3 covers 11 residues.

The genes are TRBV4-1 and TRBJ1-1; no clear D gene. There are 13 residues in the CDR3. Trimming took 3 bases from V and 4 from J, leaving 9 bases between them. Germline V CDR1 and CDR2: MGHRA, YSYEKL. The CDR3 here is CASSQIKSTEAFF. The CDR3 DNA is TGCGCCAGCAGCCAGATAAAGAGCACTGAAGCTTTCTTT.

The chain is built from TRBV7-2 and TRBJ2-7, with 8 bases lining up with TRBD2. The V and J ends lost 5 bases and 3 bases, in that order; junction bases with no gene match: 9. Germline V CDR1 and CDR2: SGHTA, FQGNSA. The CDR3 totals 15 residues. The CDR3 DNA reads TGTGCCAGCAGCGGGTCGGGGGGGGCCAACTACGAGCAGTACTTC. Translation: CASSGSGGANYEQYF.

Turning to this clone: This sample also contains other DNA sequences that code for the same CDR3. This chain connects TRBV6-5 to TRBJ1-5; 7 bases are a match to TRBD1. The germline CDR1 and CDR2 sequences are MNHEY and SVGAGI. With V trimmed by 2 bases and J by 6 bases, 4 bases remained unmatched. There are 14 residues in the CDR3. CDR3 DNA: TGTGCCAGCAGTTACGTAGGGGGCAGTCAGCCCCAGCATTTT. Translated: CASSYVGGSQPQHF.

Only a few counts were recorded for this clone. V gene TRBV6-1 combines with J gene TRBJ2-3; the match to TRBD1 covers 7 bases. Trimming removed 7 bases from V and 4 bases from J; junction bases left unmatched: 2. Germline-derived CDR1 and CDR2 are MNHNS and SASEGT. The CDR3 is 12 residues long. CDR3: CASKQGPDTQYF. Written as DNA, the CDR3 is TGTGCCAGCAAACAGGGGCCAGATACGCAGTATTTT.

This clone was counted a few times. The chain couples TRBV6-6 to TRBJ1-2; perhaps TRBD1 as D (6 bases). Per germline, CDR1 MNHNY and CDR2 SVGAGI (reference sequence). The CDR3 loop spans 16 amino acids. With 7 bases removed from V and 3 bases from J, the gap between germline ends came to 21 bases. The CDR3 loop reads CASTSRGGGTDYGYTF. CDR3 nucleotide sequence: TGTGCCAGCACCTCCCGAGGCGGGGGCACGGACTATGGCTACACCTTC.

In its sample, this clone was seen a few times. The chain links TRBV27 to TRBJ2-2; D ambiguous. Trimming removed 6 bases from V and 8 bases from J, with 7 bases in between. Germline loops: CDR1 MNHEY, CDR2 SMNVEV (reference sequence). This CDR3 has 11 residues. The CDR3, as DNA: TGTGCCAGCAGGCGTTTTGGGGAGCTGTTTTTT. It is translated as CASRRFGELFF.

Remarks on this clone: No conserved phenylalanine or tryptophan ends this CDR3, so it is likely a read error. The DNA is left out, because the CDR3 cannot be placed on it with certainty; the CDR3 is given as TCRdb lists it. The CDR3 region is CASSSQGQGVL. This chain links TRBV5-4 with TRBJ1-2; TRBD1 is taken as the D call from the table, unchecked against the DNA. Germline CDR1 and CDR2: SGHNT and YYREEE (reference sequence). Counting both end residues, the CDR3 totals 11 amino acids.

This chain joins TRBV11-2 and TRBJ2-7; D gene ambiguous. CDR1 and CDR2 (germline): SGHAT, FQNNGV. V gave up 1 base and J gave up 0 bases, with 16 bases separating them. The CDR3 has 17 amino acids. The CDR3 protein is CASSLGVGRSSSYEQYF. DNA of the CDR3: TGTGCCAGCAGCTTAGGGGTGGGCAGGTCGAGCTCCTACGAGCAGTACTTC.

The chain links TRBV7-3 to TRBJ2-3, with D possibly TRBD1 on 6 matching bases. This CDR3 contains 16 residues. V shed 1 base and J shed 1 base, with 12 bases lying between them. Looked up from germline, CDR1 is SGHTA and CDR2 is FQGTGA. CDR3 bases: TGTGCCAGCAGCTTAAGCGGCTGGGGGCGCACAGATACGCAGTATTTT. Its translation: CASSLSGWGRTDTQYF.

V usage is TRBV28 and J usage is TRBJ1-3; 7 nucleotides line up with TRBD1. The V gene's germline CDR1 is MDHEN and CDR2 SYDVKM. The ends lost 5 bases at V and 5 bases at J; junction bases unmatched: 9. This CDR3 has 15 amino acids. CDR3 coding DNA: TGTGCCAGCAGTGGGACAGTTGAGGGTAGAAACACCATATATTTT. Translation: CASSGTVEGRNTIYF. Full variable domain (remainder filled in from reference TRBV28 and TRBJ1-3): DVKVTQSSRYLVKRTGEKVFLECVQDMDHENMFWYRQDPGLGLRLIYFSYDVKMKEKGDIPEGYSVSREKKERFSLILESASTNQTSMYLCASSGTVEGRNTIYFGEGSWLTVV.

The chain is built from TRBV9 and TRBJ1-1; D not resolved. CDR1 is SGDLS and CDR2 is YYNGEE in the germline V gene. Between the trimmed V and J ends, which lost 2 bases and 6 bases, there was a span of 14 bases. The CDR3 loop spans 14 amino acids. The CDR3 region is CASSVREELPEAFF. The CDR3 DNA reads as TGTGCCAGCAGCGTGAGGGAAGAGTTGCCTGAAGCTTTCTTT. The full variable domain, in which reference TRBV9 and TRBJ1-1 provide the parts outside the CDR3, is DSGVTQTPKHLITATGQRVTLRCSPRSGDLSVYWYQQSLDQGLQFLIQYYNGEERAKGNILERFSAQQFPDLHSELNLSSLELGDSALYFCASSVREELPEAFFGQGTRLTVV.